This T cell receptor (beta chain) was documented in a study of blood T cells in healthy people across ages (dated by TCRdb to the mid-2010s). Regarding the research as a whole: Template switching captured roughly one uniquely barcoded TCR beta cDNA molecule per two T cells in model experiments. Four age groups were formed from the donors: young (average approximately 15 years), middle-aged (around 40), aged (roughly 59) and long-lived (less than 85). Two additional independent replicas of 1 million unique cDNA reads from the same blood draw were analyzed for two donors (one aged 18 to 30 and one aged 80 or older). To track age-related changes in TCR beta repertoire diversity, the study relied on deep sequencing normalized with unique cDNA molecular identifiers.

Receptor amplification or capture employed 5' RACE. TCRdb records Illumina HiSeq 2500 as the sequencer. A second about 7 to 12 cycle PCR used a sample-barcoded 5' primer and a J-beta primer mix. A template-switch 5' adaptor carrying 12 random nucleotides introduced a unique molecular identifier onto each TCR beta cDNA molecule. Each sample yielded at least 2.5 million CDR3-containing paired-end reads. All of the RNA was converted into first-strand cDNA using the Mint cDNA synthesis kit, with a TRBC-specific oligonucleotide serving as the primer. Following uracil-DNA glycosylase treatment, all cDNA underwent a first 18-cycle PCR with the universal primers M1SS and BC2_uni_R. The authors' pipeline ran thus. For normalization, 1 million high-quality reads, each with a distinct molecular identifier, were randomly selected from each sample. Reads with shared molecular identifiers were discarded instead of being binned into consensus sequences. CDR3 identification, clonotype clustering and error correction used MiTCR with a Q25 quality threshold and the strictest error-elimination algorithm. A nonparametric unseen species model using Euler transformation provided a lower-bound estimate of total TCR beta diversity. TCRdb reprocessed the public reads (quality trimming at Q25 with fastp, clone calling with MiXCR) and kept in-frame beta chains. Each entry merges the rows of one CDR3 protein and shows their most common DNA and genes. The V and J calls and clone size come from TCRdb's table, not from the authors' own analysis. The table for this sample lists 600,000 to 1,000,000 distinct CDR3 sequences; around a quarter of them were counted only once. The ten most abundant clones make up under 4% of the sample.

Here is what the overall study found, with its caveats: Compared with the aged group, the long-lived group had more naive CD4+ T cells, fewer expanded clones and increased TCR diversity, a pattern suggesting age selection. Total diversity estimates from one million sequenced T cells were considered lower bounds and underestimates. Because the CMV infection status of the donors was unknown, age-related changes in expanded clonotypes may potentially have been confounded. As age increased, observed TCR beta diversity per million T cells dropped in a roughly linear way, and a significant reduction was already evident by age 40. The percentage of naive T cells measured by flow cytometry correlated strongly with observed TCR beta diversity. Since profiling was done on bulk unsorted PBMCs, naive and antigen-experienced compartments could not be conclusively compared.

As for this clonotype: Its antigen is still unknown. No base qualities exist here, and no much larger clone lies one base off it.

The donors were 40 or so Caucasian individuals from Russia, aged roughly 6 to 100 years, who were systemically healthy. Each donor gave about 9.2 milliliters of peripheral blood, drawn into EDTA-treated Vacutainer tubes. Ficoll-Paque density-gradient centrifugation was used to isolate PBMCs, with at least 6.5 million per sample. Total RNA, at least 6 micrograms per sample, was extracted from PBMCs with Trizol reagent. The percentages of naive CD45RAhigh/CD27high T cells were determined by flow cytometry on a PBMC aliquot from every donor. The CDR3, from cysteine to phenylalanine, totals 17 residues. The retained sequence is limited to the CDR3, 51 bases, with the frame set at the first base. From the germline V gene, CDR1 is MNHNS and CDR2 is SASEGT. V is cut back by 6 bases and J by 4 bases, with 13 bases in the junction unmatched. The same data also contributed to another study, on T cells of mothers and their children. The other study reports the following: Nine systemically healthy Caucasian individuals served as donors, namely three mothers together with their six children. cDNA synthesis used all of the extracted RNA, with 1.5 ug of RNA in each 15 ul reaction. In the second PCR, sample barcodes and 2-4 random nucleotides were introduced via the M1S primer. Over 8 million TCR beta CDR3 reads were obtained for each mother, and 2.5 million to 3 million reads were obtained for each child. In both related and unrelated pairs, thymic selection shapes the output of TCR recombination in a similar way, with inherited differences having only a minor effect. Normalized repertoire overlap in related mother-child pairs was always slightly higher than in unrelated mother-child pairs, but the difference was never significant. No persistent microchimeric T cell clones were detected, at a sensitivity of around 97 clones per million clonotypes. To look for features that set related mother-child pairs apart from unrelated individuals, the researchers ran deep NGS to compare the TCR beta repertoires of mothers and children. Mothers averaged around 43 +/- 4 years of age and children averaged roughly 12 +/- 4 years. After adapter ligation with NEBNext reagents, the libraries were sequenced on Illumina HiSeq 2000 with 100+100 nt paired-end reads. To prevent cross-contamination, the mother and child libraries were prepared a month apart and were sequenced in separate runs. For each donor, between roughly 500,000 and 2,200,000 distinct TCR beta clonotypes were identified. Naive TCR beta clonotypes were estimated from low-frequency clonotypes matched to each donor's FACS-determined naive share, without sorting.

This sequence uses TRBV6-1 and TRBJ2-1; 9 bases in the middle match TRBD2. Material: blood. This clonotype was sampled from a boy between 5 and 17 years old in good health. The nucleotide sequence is TGTGCCAGCAGCCCGTTCCCGGGACTAGCAGAATACAATGAGCAGTTCTTC. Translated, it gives CASSPFPGLAEYNEQFF.